The clone carrying this TCR beta chain has more than one count but fewer than ten. The antigen is not known. This entry comes from a study of response to subunit inactivated influenza vaccine. Study findings and constraints: There was a suggestion from the authors that each seasonal influenza vaccination recruits few new T cells.

Germline V gene sequence: CDR1 SEHNR, CDR2 FQNEAQ (reference sequence). V was trimmed by 1 base and J by 4 bases, leaving 6 bases between them. This CDR3 spans 13 amino acids. MiXCR, applied by TCRdb to the RT-PCR reads, yields one record per CDR3 protein. The sample has fewer than 800,000 distinct CDR3 sequences, 15% to 17% seen once. J is TRBJ2-3 and V is TRBV7-9; perhaps TRBD2 as D (5 bases). Sequencing used PBMCs from blood, obtained approximately 12 days after vaccination. This clonotype was obtained from a man aged 45-65 years who received an inactivated influenza vaccine. CDR3 amino acids: CASSLEEADTQYF. The CDR3 coding sequence is TGTGCCAGCAGCTTAGAGGAGGCAGATACGCAGTATTTT.